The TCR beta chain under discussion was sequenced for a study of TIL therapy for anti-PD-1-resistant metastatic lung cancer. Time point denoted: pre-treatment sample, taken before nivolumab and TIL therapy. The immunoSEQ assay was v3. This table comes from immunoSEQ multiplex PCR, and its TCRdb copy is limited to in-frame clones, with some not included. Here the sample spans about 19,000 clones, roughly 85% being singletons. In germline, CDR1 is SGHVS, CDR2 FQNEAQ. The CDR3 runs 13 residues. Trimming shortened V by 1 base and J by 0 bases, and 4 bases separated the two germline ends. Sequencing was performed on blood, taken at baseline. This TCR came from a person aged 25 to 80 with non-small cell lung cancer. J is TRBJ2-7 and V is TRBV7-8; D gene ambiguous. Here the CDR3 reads CASSLGHSYEQYF. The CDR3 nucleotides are TGTGCCAGCAGCTTAGGACACTCCTACGAGCAGTACTTC.